These 29 T cell receptor beta chains share one sample of origin, sequenced in a study of cytomegalovirus exposure and HLA in healthy donors. The study ran its PCR with 60 Vbeta and 13 Jbeta primers. Clones were sequenced by immunoSEQ multiplex PCR, and TCRdb holds only the in-frame ones, with some missing. The sample holds roughly 170,000 clones, over 70% seen once. Source material: PBMCs. The source of these receptors is a woman aged 25 to 45 in good health and CMV-seropositive.

CDR3 nucleotides: TGTGCCAGCAGCATACCAGCCTCGACTAGCGGAGAACCCTACGAGCAGTACTTC. It specifies CASSIPASTSGEPYEQYF. J is TRBJ2-7 and V is TRBV7-9; 9 nucleotides align to TRBD2. The CDR3 is made up of 18 amino acids. Germline lookup yields CDR1 SEHNR and CDR2 FQNEAQ (reference sequence). J gave up 2 bases and V 5 bases, and 16 bases lay outside the gene matches.

This clone was recorded only once. The rearrangement links TRBV9 to TRBJ1-4; 11 bases align to TRBD1. The V gene's germline CDR1 is SGDLS and CDR2 YYNGEE. There are 17 residues in the CDR3. V lost 6 bases, J lost 7 bases, and 14 bases stayed unmatched. This CDR3 is CASTPGTGGGGSEKLFF. CDR3 nucleotides: TGTGCCAGCACCCCCGGGACAGGGGGTGGTGGAAGTGAAAAACTGTTTTTT.

This rearrangement joins TRBV5-4 to TRBJ2-7; 8 bases are a match to TRBD2. Germline CDR1 and CDR2: SGHNT and YYREEE (reference sequence). The CDR3 contains 14 residues. V lost 4 bases and J lost 3; bases outside the gene matches: 6. CDR3 DNA sequence: TGTGCCAGCAGCCCCCGGGGACTAGGCTACGAGCAGTACTTC. Protein product: CASSPRGLGYEQYF.

Remarks on this clone: The same CDR3 is also encoded by other DNA sequences in this sample. CDR3 residues: CASRTSMNYEQYF. The CDR3 nucleotides are TGTGCCTCCCGGACTAGCATGAACTACGAGCAGTACTTC. V usage is TRBV9 and J usage is TRBJ2-7; TRBD2 aligns across 8 bases. Germline CDR1 and CDR2: SGDLS and YYNGEE. This CDR3 region has 13 residues. After removal of 10 bases from V and 3 bases from J, the junction contained 9 bases not matched to a gene.

This clone was counted between two and nine times. CDR3 DNA: TGTGCCAGCAGCTTAGTTATCCGGACAGGGGGCGGTGAAGCTTTCTTT. Its translation is CASSLVIRTGGGEAFF. The gene calls are TRBV7-2 and TRBJ1-1; 11 bases agree with TRBD1. The V gene's germline CDR1 is SGHTA and CDR2 FQGNSA. This CDR3 has 16 residues. Unmatched junction bases numbered 8, after V lost 1 base and J lost 7 bases.

The V and J genes are TRBV11-2 and TRBJ2-6, with TRBD1 identical over 7 bases. The ends lost 4 bases at V and 2 bases at J; junction bases unmatched: 5. Germline loops: CDR1 SGHAT, CDR2 FQNNGV. The CDR3 spans 16 residues. The CDR3 here is CASSSSTGAGANVLTF. Written as DNA, the CDR3 is TGTGCCAGCAGCTCTTCAACAGGGGCTGGGGCCAACGTCCTGACTTTC.

The V call is TRBV12-5, the J call TRBJ1-5; 9 bases are shared with TRBD1. There are 14 residues in the CDR3. The V segment lost 7 bases and the J segment 2 bases; nucleotides outside the gene matches: 3. Germline values: CDR1 LGHNT, CDR2 FRNRAP. CDR3 protein: CASVRTGGNQPQHF. CDR3 coding DNA: TGTGCTAGTGTCCGGACAGGGGGCAATCAGCCCCAGCATTTT.

This chain connects TRBV18 to TRBJ1-3; weak D call: TRBD1 (5 bases). Looked up from germline, CDR1 is KGHSH and CDR2 is LQKENI. The CDR3 runs to 16 residues. The ends were cut back, 3 bases at V and 2 bases at J, with 14 bases in the middle. CDR3 DNA: TGTGCCAGCTCACCGTCGGGACTTTTGGCTGGAAACACCATATATTTT. This encodes CASSPSGLLAGNTIYF.

The CDR3 coding sequence is TGTGCCAGCAGCTTGGGGGACTCGAACACTGAAGCTTTCTTT. Amino acid sequence: CASSLGDSNTEAFF. The chain uses TRBV13 and TRBJ1-1; TRBD1 is a possible D gene (5 bases). The length of the CDR3 is 14 residues. The V and J ends lost 3 bases and 1 base respectively, with 9 bases between them. Germline V CDR1 and CDR2: PRHDT, FYEKMQ (reference sequence).

J is TRBJ2-7 and V is TRBV7-8, with a weak D call TRBD2 (6 bases). The V end was cut by 0 bases, the J end by 2 bases, with 14 bases between. The V gene's germline CDR1 is SGHVS and CDR2 FQNEAQ. The CDR3 has 16 amino acids. CDR3 sequence (DNA): TGTGCCAGCAGCTTAGCGGAAACGGGGGTTCCCTACGAGCAGTACTTC. Amino acids: CASSLAETGVPYEQYF.

The chain joins TRBV5-1 to TRBJ2-1; no reliable D call. V shed 0 bases and J shed 8 bases, with 15 bases lying between them. The CDR3 is made up of 15 amino acids. In germline, CDR1 is SGHRS, CDR2 YFSETQ. CDR3 sequence: CASSLGARWFDEQFF. In nucleotides, the CDR3 is TGCGCCAGCAGCTTGGGGGCCAGATGGTTCGATGAGCAGTTCTTC.

The rearrangement uses TRBV11-3 and TRBJ2-5; D gene unclear. The CDR3 consists of 16 residues. Trimming removed 4 bases at V and 2 bases at J, with 17 bases between. The germline V gene has CDR1 SGHNT and CDR2 YENEEA. Here the CDR3 DNA reads TGTGCCAGCAGCTCTATCTACGGAGTGGCTCAAGAGACCCAGTACTTC. Translated: CASSSIYGVAQETQYF. Based on the CDR3 plus reference TRBV11-3 and TRBJ2-5, the full variable domain is EAGVVQSPRYKIIEKKQPVAFWCNPISGHNTLYWYLQNLGQGPELLIRYENEEAVDDSQLPKDRFSAERLKGVDSTLKIQPAELGDSAVYLCASSSIYGVAQETQYFGPGTRLLVL.

J is TRBJ1-3 and V is TRBV6-4, with 8 bases lining up with TRBD1. The CDR3 has 15 residues. CDR1 MRHNA and CDR2 SNTAGT come from the germline V gene. Trimming at V came to 2 bases and at J to 2 bases, leaving 2 bases not matched to a gene. As DNA, the CDR3 is TGTGCCAGCAGTGACAGGACAGGGCCTGGAAACACCATATATTTT. This translates into CASSDRTGPGNTIYF.

The rearrangement uses TRBV10-3 and TRBJ2-7; 10 nucleotides match TRBD1. Looked up from germline, CDR1 is ENHRY and CDR2 is SYGVKD. This CDR3 comprises 16 residues. The V gene end was trimmed by 3 bases and the J gene end by 6 bases; junction bases not matched to a gene: 11. The CDR3 coding sequence is TGTGCCATCAGTGACCCCGCCACCCGGGACAGGGGCGAGCAGTACTTC. Its translation: CAISDPATRDRGEQYF.

The chain is built from TRBV27 and TRBJ2-2; D is uncertain. Germline V gives CDR1 MNHEY, CDR2 SMNVEV (reference sequence). CDR3 length: 14 residues. The ends were cut back, 4 bases at V and 1 base at J, with 7 bases in the middle. The CDR3: CASSWSVNTGELFF. CDR3 coding DNA: TGTGCCAGCAGTTGGTCGGTGAACACCGGGGAGCTGTTTTTT.

The J gene is TRBJ2-5, the V gene TRBV5-1; TRBD2 is a possible D gene (6 bases). The germline gives CDR1 SGHRS, CDR2 YFSETQ. With 5 bases removed from V and 5 bases from J, the gap between germline ends came to 16 bases. The CDR3 has 14 residues. Here the CDR3 reads CASRGGAVMETQYF. CDR3 sequence (DNA): TGCGCCAGCAGGGGCGGGGCAGTTATGGAGACCCAGTACTTC.

This chain joins TRBV6-5 and TRBJ1-1, with 9 bases aligning to TRBD1. Germline lookup yields CDR1 MNHEY and CDR2 SVGAGI. This CDR3 is 13 amino acids long. V trimming: 4 bases; J trimming: 13 bases; junction bases outside the gene matches: 10. The CDR3 nucleotides are TGTGCCAGCAGTTTTGGGGGACAGGGTTACGGTTTCTTT. Translation: CASSFGGQGYGFF.

The chain carries TRBV28 and TRBJ2-4; 7 bases are shared with TRBD2. Losses at the gene ends were 2 bases for V and 0 bases for J; bases not matched to a gene: 1. Looked up from germline, CDR1 is MDHEN and CDR2 is SYDVKM. The CDR3 spans 15 residues. In DNA form, the CDR3 reads TGTGCCAGCAGTTTAGGCGGGAGAGCCAAAAACATTCAGTACTTC. Translating it yields CASSLGGRAKNIQYF.

V gene TRBV4-1 combines with J gene TRBJ2-7; tentatively, D is TRBD2 (6 bases). Germline loops: CDR1 MGHRA, CDR2 YSYEKL. Trimming stripped 4 bases from V and 4 bases from J, with 17 bases between. The CDR3 covers 15 residues. This CDR3 reads CASSLRTPAGYEQYF. Written as DNA, the CDR3 is TGCGCCAGCAGCCTCCGGACCCCCGCGGGGTACGAGCAGTACTTC.

The chain links TRBV6-5 to TRBJ1-1, with D unclear. In germline, CDR1 is MNHEY, CDR2 SVGAGI. Deletions cut 7 bases from V and 1 base from J, with 13 bases between. There are 14 residues in the CDR3. The CDR3 protein is CASTPGLPNTEAFF. The CDR3 DNA reads as TGTGCCAGCACCCCCGGACTTCCGAACACTGAAGCTTTCTTT.

The chain uses TRBV6-6 and TRBJ2-6; D might be TRBD2 (5 bases). The CDR3 has 15 amino acids. Germline V lookup: CDR1 MNHNY, CDR2 SVGAGI (reference sequence). V was cut by 5 bases and J by 4 bases, with 12 bases left in between. The CDR3 DNA sequence: TGTGCCAGCAGTCCCGGTGGGAGCGGGGCCAACGTCCTGACTTTC. Protein sequence: CASSPGGSGANVLTF.

This clone was observed a handful of times. The chain has TRBV11-2 and TRBJ2-3; TRBD2 agrees at 13 bases. The germline V gene has CDR1 SGHAT and CDR2 FQNNGV. After removal of 1 base from V and 6 bases from J, the junction contained 10 bases not matched to a gene. The CDR3 loop spans 18 amino acids. CDR3: CASSLGPGTSGVTDTQYF. DNA for the CDR3: TGTGCCAGCAGCTTAGGCCCGGGGACTAGCGGGGTGACGGATACGCAGTATTTT.

The chain couples TRBV18 to TRBJ1-2; D call uncertain. V lost 0 bases and J lost 4, with 12 bases in between. Germline values: CDR1 KGHSH, CDR2 LQKENI. This CDR3 is 15 amino acids long. Written as DNA, the CDR3 is TGTGCCAGCTCACCACCGGGCAGCAACCGCTATGGCTACACCTTC. Translating it yields CASSPPGSNRYGYTF. Full variable domain (remainder filled in from reference TRBV18 and TRBJ1-2): NAGVMQNPRHLVRRRGQEARLRCSPMKGHSHVYWYRQLPEEGLKFMVYLQKENIIDESGMPKERFSAEFPKEGPSILRIQQVVRGDSAAYFCASSPPGSNRYGYTFGSGTRLTVV.

This chain joins TRBV5-1 and TRBJ2-1; D is possibly TRBD2 (6 bases). CDR3 size: 14 residues. Trimming stripped 1 base from V and 4 bases from J, with 9 bases between. From germline, CDR1 is SGHRS and CDR2 YFSETQ. CDR3 protein: CASSLSGPYNEQFF. CDR3 coding DNA: TGCGCCAGCAGCTTGAGCGGGCCTTACAATGAGCAGTTCTTC.

This rearrangement joins TRBV7-3 to TRBJ2-1; D gene ambiguous. V shed 2 bases and J shed 10 bases, with 9 bases lying between them. This CDR3 spans 12 amino acids. Germline lookup yields CDR1 SGHTA and CDR2 FQGTGA. CDR3 in amino acids: CASSLESEEQFF. CDR3 sequence (DNA): TGTGCCAGCAGCTTAGAGTCCGAGGAGCAGTTCTTC. Using reference TRBV7-3 and TRBJ2-1 for the parts outside the CDR3, the full variable domain is GAGVSQTPSNKVTEKGKYVELRCDPISGHTALYWYRQSLGQGPEFLIYFQGTGAADDSGLPNDRFFAVRPEGSVSTLKIQRTERGDSAVYLCASSLESEEQFFGPGTRLTVL.

This chain connects TRBV11-1 to TRBJ2-1; 12 bases match TRBD1. The CDR3 consists of 14 residues. Germline V gene lookup returns CDR1 SGHAT and CDR2 FQDESV (reference sequence). With 7 bases clipped from V and 9 bases from J, the junction kept 7 bases outside the gene matches. The CDR3: CASTPGQGAFEQFF. In nucleotides, the CDR3 is TGTGCCAGCACCCCGGGACAGGGGGCTTTTGAGCAGTTCTTC.

This clone has only a few counts. V usage is TRBV28 and J usage is TRBJ2-5, with a weak D call TRBD1 (5 bases). The J call may be in error: the DNA end matches TRBJ2-7 better. The CDR3 is 13 residues long. The germline V gene encodes CDR1 MDHEN and CDR2 SYDVKM. CDR3 sequence reads: CASPRTSGTEQYF. CDR3 in DNA: TGTGCCAGCCCGAGGACATCCGGTACCGAGCAGTACTTC.

The gene calls are TRBV10-3 and TRBJ1-3; D perhaps matches TRBD1 (6 bases). The CDR3 spans 14 residues. V dropped 6 bases and J dropped 11 bases, with 20 bases sitting between them. CDR1 is ENHRY, CDR2 SYGVKD, per germline. The CDR3: CAISPGGHESPIYF. The CDR3, as DNA: TGTGCCATCAGCCCCGGGGGGCATGAATCCCCCATATATTTT.

CDR3 DNA sequence: TGTGCCAGCAGTTACTCGCATGAGGGGACAACCTACGAGCAGTACTTC. Translating gives CASSYSHEGTTYEQYF. The chain combines TRBV6-5 with TRBJ2-7; a weak D match, TRBD1 (6 bases). CDR1 and CDR2 from the germline V gene are MNHEY and SVGAGI. The V end lost 0 bases, the J end lost 2 bases, and 14 bases lay between the germline ends. The CDR3 has 16 residues.